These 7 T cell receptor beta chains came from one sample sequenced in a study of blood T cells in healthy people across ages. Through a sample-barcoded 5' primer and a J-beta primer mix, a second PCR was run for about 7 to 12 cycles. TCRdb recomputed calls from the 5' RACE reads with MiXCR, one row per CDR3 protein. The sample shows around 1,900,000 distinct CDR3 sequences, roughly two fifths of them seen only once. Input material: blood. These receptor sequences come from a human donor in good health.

CDR3 sequence: CASSRSRGYGYTF. CDR3 coding DNA: TGTGCCAGCAGTCGATCCAGGGGATATGGCTACACCTTC. V is TRBV6-5 and J is TRBJ1-2, with D possibly being TRBD1 (6 bases). V was shortened by 5 bases and J by 5 bases, with 12 bases between the two germline ends. Germline V gene data show CDR1 as MNHEY and CDR2 as SVGAGI. CDR3 length: 13 residues.

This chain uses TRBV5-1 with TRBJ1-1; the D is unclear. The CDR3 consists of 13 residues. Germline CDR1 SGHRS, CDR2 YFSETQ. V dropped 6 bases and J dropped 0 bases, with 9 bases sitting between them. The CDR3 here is CASKASLNTEAFF. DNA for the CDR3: TGCGCCAGCAAGGCCTCTTTGAACACTGAAGCTTTCTTT.

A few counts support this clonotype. This CDR3 is CATSPGRGRETQYF. CDR3 sequence (DNA): TGTGCCACCAGCCCAGGACGGGGGAGAGAGACCCAGTACTTC. The genes are TRBV15 and TRBJ2-5; D is perhaps TRBD2 (6 bases). CDR1 and CDR2 (germline): LNHNV, YYDKDF (reference sequence). Trimming removed 5 bases at V and 4 bases at J, with 14 bases between. This CDR3 spans 14 amino acids.

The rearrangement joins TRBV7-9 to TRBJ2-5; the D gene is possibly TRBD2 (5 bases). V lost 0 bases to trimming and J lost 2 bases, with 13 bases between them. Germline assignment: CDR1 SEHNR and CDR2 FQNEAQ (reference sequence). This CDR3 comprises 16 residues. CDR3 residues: CASSLAAANGQETQYF. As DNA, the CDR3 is TGTGCCAGCAGCTTAGCAGCGGCCAACGGGCAAGAGACCCAGTACTTC.

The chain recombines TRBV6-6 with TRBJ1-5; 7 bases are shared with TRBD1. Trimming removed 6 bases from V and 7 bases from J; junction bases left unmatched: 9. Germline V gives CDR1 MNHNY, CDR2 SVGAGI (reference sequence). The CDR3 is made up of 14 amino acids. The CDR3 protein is CASSEGASRQPQHF. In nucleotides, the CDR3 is TGTGCCAGCAGCGAGGGGGCCTCCAGGCAGCCCCAGCATTTT.

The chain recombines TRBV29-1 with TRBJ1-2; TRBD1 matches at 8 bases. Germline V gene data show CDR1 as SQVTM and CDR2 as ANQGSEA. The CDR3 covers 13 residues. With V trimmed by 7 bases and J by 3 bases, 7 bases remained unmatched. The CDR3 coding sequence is TGCAGCGCCACCGGACAGGGCCACTATGGCTACACCTTC. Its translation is CSATGQGHYGYTF.

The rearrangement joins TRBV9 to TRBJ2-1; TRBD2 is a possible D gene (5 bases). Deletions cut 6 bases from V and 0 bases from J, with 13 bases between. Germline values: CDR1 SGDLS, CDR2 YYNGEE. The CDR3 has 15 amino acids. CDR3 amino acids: CASTAWESSYNEQFF. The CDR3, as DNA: TGTGCCAGCACCGCATGGGAGAGCTCCTACAATGAGCAGTTCTTC.